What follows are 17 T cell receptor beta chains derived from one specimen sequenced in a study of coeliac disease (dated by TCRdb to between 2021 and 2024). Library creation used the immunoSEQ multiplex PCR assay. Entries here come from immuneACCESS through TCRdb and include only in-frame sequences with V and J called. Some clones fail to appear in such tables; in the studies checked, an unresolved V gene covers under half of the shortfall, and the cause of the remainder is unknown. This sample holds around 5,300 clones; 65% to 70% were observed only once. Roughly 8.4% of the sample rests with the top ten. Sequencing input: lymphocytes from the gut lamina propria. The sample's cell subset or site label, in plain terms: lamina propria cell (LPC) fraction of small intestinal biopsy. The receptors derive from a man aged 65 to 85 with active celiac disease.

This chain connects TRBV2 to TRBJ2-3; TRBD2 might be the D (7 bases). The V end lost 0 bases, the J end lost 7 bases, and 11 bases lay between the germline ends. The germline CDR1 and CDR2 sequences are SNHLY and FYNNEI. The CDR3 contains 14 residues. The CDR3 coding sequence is TGTGCCAGCAGTGAAGCGGGGGGGCCAAATACGCAGTATTTT. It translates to CASSEAGGPNTQYF.

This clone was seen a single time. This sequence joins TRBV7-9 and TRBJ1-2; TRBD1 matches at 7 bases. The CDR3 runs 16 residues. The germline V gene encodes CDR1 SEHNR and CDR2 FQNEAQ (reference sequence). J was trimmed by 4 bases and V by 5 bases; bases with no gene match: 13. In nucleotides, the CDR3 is TGTGCCAGCAGCCCCATACAGGGGAATGGTGGCTATGGCTACACCTTC. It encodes CASSPIQGNGGYGYTF.

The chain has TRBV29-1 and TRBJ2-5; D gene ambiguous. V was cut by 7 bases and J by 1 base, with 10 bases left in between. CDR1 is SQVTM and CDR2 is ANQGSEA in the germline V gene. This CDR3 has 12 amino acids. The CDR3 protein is CSAVVSQETQYF. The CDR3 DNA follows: TGCAGCGCGGTAGTATCCCAAGAGACCCAGTACTTC.

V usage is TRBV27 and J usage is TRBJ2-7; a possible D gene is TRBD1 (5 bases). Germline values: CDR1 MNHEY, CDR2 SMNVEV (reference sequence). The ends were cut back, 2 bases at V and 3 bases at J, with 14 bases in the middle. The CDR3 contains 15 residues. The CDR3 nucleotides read TGTGCCAGCAGTTTAAGGGGCCAATCTTTCTACGAGCAGTACTTC. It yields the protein CASSLRGQSFYEQYF.

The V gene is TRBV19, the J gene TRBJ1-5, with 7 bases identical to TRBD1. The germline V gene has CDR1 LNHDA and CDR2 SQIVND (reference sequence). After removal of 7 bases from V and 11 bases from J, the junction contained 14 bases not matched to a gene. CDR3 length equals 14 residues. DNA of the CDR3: TGTGCCAGTAACCCAAACAGGGGCCCCCAGGCCCAGCATTTT. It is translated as CASNPNRGPQAQHF.

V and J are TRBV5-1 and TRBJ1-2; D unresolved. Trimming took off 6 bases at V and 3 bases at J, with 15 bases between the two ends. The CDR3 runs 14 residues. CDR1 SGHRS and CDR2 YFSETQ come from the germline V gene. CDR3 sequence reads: CASTPVGSDYGYTF. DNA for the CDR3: TGCGCCAGCACCCCAGTAGGGAGCGACTATGGCTACACCTTC.

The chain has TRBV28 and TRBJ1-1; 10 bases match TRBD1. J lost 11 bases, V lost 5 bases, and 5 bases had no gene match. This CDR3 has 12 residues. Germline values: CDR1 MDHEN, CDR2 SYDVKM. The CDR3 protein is CASSPDRGKAFF. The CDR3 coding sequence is TGTGCCAGCAGTCCGGACAGGGGGAAGGCTTTCTTT.

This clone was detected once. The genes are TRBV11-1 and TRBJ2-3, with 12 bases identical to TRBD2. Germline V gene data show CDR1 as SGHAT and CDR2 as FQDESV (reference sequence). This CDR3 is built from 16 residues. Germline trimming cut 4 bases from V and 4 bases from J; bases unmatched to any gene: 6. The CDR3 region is CASSSGLAGMADTQYF. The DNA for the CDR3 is TGTGCCAGCAGCTCCGGACTAGCGGGAATGGCAGATACGCAGTATTTT.

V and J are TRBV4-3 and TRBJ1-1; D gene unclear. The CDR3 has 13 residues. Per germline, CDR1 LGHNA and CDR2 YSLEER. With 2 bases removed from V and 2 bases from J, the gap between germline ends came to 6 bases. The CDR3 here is CASSQTRNTEAFF. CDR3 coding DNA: TGCGCCAGCAGCCAAACACGTAACACTGAAGCTTTCTTT.

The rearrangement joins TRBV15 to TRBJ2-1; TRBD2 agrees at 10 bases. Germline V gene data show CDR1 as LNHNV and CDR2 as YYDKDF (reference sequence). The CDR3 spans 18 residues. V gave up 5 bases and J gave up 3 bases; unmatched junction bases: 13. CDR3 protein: CATSQGGVASGGYNEQFF. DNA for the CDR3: TGTGCCACCAGCCAAGGCGGGGTAGCTAGCGGGGGCTACAATGAGCAGTTCTTC.

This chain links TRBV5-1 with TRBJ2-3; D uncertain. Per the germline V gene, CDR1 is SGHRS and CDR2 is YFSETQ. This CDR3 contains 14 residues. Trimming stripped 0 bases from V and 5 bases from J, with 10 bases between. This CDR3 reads CASSLGQRLDTQYF. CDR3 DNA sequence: TGCGCCAGCAGCTTGGGCCAGAGGTTAGATACGCAGTATTTT.

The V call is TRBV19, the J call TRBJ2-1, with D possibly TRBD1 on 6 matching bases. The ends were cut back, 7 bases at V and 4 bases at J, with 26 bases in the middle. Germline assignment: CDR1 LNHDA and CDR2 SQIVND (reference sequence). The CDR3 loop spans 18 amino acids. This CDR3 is CASTLDGAEGTPYNEQFF. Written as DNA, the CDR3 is TGTGCCAGTACCCTAGATGGAGCTGAAGGGACACCTTACAATGAGCAGTTCTTC.

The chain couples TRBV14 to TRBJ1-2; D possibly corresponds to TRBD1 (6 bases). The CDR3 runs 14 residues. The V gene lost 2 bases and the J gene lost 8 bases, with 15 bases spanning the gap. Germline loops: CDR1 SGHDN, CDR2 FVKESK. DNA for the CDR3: TGTGCCAGCAGCCAACGTTACAGGGACGGAGGCTACACCTTC. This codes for CASSQRYRDGGYTF.

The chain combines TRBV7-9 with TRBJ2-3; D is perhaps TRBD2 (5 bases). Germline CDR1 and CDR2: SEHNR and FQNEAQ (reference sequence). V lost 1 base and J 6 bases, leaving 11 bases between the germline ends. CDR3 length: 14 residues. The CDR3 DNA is TGTGCCAGCAGCTTAGGGGTAGCGAGGGATACGCAGTATTTT. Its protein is CASSLGVARDTQYF.

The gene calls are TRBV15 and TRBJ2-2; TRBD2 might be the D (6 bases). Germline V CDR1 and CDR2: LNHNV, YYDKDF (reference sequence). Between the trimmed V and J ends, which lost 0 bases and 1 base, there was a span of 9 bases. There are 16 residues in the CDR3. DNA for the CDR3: TGTGCCACCAGCAGAGATCGGCGGGAGAACACCGGGGAGCTGTTTTTT. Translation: CATSRDRRENTGELFF.

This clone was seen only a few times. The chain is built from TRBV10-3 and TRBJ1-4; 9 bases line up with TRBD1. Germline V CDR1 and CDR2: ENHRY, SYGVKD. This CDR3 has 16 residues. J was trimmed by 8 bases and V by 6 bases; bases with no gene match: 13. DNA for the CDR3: TGTGCCATCAGGCCCGACAGGGGGGGTCCTGAAGAAAAACTGTTTTTT. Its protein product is CAIRPDRGGPEEKLFF.

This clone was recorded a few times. The CDR3 is CAQSQGHNQPQHF. The CDR3 region has the DNA TGTGCCCAAAGTCAGGGGCACAATCAGCCCCAGCATTTT. The chain has TRBV30 and TRBJ1-5; D might be TRBD1 (6 bases). The germline CDR1 and CDR2 sequences are GTSNPN and SVGIG (reference sequence). The CDR3 totals 13 residues. Between the trimmed V and J ends, which lost 8 bases and 3 bases, there was a span of 14 bases.